The 29 T cell receptor beta chains in this list originate from one sample, sequenced in a study of blood T cell repertoires in COVID-19. Repertoires were generated with immunoSEQ multiplex PCR, while TCRdb's copy carries only in-frame clones and drops some. In the table there are around 100,000 clones, roughly 86% of which are singletons. Sequenced sample: peripheral blood. Source of these receptors: a middle-aged man with acute or convalescent COVID-19.

The chain carries TRBV19 and TRBJ1-1; 7 nucleotides align to TRBD1. The germline gives CDR1 LNHDA, CDR2 SQIVND (reference sequence). This CDR3 region has 16 residues. The J segment lost 11 bases and the V segment lost 5 bases, leaving 20 bases of the junction unmatched. This chain's CDR3 is CASSPERGAGGEGAFF. DNA for the CDR3: TGTGCCAGTAGTCCCGAACGCGGCGCAGGGGGAGAGGGGGCTTTCTTT.

The chain joins TRBV4-2 to TRBJ1-1; TRBD1 aligns across 12 bases. The CDR3 totals 17 residues. V dropped 1 base and J dropped 0; count of bases not matched to a gene: 3. CDR1 is LGHNA, CDR2 YNFKEQ, per germline. In nucleotides, the CDR3 is TGTGCCAGCAGCCAAGGGGGACAGGGGGCAATGAACACTGAAGCTTTCTTT. Amino acid sequence: CASSQGGQGAMNTEAFF.

The V and J genes are TRBV10-3 and TRBJ2-7; the D is unclear. The CDR3 consists of 14 residues. Trimming removed 2 bases from V and 4 bases from J, with 12 bases in between. Germline CDR1 is ENHRY and CDR2 is SYGVKD. This chain's CDR3 is CAISEGVRGYEQYF. CDR3 sequence (DNA): TGTGCCATCAGTGAGGGCGTGAGAGGATACGAGCAGTACTTC.

This clone has more than one count but fewer than ten. The chain recombines TRBV6-2 or TRBV6-3 with TRBJ2-6; weak D call: TRBD1 (5 bases). The CDR3 runs 16 residues. CDR1 is MNHEY and CDR2 is SVGEGT in the germline V gene. Trimming took 2 bases from V and 2 from J, leaving 10 bases between them. In DNA form, the CDR3 reads TGTGCCAGCAGTTACCAGGGCCCAACTGGGGCCAACGTCCTGACTTTC. This translates into CASSYQGPTGANVLTF.

The genes are TRBV30 and TRBJ2-7; 8 bases line up with TRBD2. Per germline, CDR1 GTSNPN and CDR2 SVGIG (reference sequence). V gave up 0 bases and J gave up 2 bases; unmatched junction bases: 3. The CDR3 is 14 residues long. CDR3 nucleotides: TGTGCCTGGAGTGTCAGCGGGAGAACCTACGAGCAGTACTTC. Its translation: CAWSVSGRTYEQYF.

The rearrangement uses TRBV7-9 and TRBJ2-2; a weak D match, TRBD1 (5 bases). The length of the CDR3 is 15 residues. Between the trimmed V and J ends, which lost 6 bases and 1 base, there was a span of 12 bases. Germline V gene sequence: CDR1 SEHNR, CDR2 FQNEAQ (reference sequence). CDR3 nucleotides: TGTGCCAGCAGTAGGCAGCAGGGGAACACCGGGGAGCTGTTTTTT. Amino acids: CASSRQQGNTGELFF. The variable domain in full, completed from reference TRBV7-9 and TRBJ2-2, reads DTGVSQNPRHKITKRGQNVTFRCDPISEHNRLYWYRQTLGQGPEFLTYFQNEAQLEKSRLLSDRFSAERPKGSFSTLEIQRTEQGDSAMYLCASSRQQGNTGELFFGEGSRLTVL.

This sequence joins TRBV18 and TRBJ1-4; unclear D gene. The germline V gene has CDR1 KGHSH and CDR2 LQKENI. This CDR3 is built from 14 residues. V lost 3 bases to trimming and J lost 6 bases, with 11 bases between them. The CDR3 coding sequence is TGTGCCAGCTCACCGTCCAACGGAGATGAAAAACTGTTTTTT. This encodes CASSPSNGDEKLFF.

V gene TRBV30 combines with J gene TRBJ1-1, with a weak D call TRBD1 (5 bases). From germline, CDR1 is GTSNPN and CDR2 SVGIG (reference sequence). Trimming removed 4 bases at V and 1 base at J, with 10 bases between. This CDR3 has 13 amino acids. In DNA form, the CDR3 reads TGTGCCTGGACCCGCGGGGGGAACACTGAAGCTTTCTTT. It codes for CAWTRGGNTEAFF.

This rearrangement joins TRBV24-1 to TRBJ2-1; the match to TRBD1 covers 9 bases. The V segment lost 4 bases and the J segment 9 bases; nucleotides outside the gene matches: 12. The germline gives CDR1 KGHDR, CDR2 SFDVKD. The CDR3 runs to 16 residues. The CDR3 DNA sequence: TGTGCCACCAGTGAACCCCACGGGACAGGGCAATTTGAGCAGTTCTTC. Translation: CATSEPHGTGQFEQFF.

This chain uses TRBV5-6 with TRBJ1-2; the match to TRBD1 covers 9 bases. The germline V gene encodes CDR1 SGHDT and CDR2 YYEEEE. The CDR3 has 13 amino acids. The junction had 3 bases not matched to a gene; V was cut back by 3 bases and J by 6 bases. CDR3 region: CASSSQGAHGYTF. CDR3 nucleotide sequence: TGTGCCAGCAGCTCACAGGGGGCTCATGGCTACACCTTC.

The CDR3 DNA sequence: TGTGCCAGCACCGTCGCTAGCGTCTCCTACAATGAGCAGTTCTTC. Amino acids: CASTVASVSYNEQFF. The J gene is TRBJ2-1, the V gene TRBV5-4, with D perhaps TRBD2 (6 bases). The CDR3 consists of 15 residues. With 6 bases removed from V and 0 bases from J, the gap between germline ends came to 13 bases. Germline V CDR1 and CDR2: SGHNT, YYREEE (reference sequence).

This clone was counted between two and nine times. The chain carries TRBV6-2 or TRBV6-3 and TRBJ1-1; D is perhaps TRBD1 (6 bases). This CDR3 is 16 amino acids long. Germline V gene data show CDR1 as MNHEY and CDR2 as SVGEGT. Trimming left V 2 bases short and J 0 bases short, with 13 bases between. For the CDR3, the DNA is TGTGCCAGCAGTTACGAGGCAGGACAGATGAACACTGAAGCTTTCTTT. Protein sequence: CASSYEAGQMNTEAFF.

This clone was counted a few times. The chain links TRBV5-6 to TRBJ2-3, with 8 nucleotides matching TRBD2. V dropped 3 bases and J dropped 7; count of bases not matched to a gene: 7. Germline values: CDR1 SGHDT, CDR2 YYEEEE. The CDR3 is 14 residues long. CDR3 DNA: TGTGCCAGCAGCTCCGGGACTAGTATTTATACGCAGTATTTT. Residues: CASSSGTSIYTQYF.

The V call is TRBV30, the J call TRBJ1-5, with D maybe TRBD1 (5 bases). The CDR3 covers 18 residues. Trimming shortened V by 0 bases and J by 9 bases, and 27 bases separated the two germline ends. Germline CDR1 GTSNPN, CDR2 SVGIG (reference sequence). The CDR3 reads CAWSVRRGVRGSGAPQHF. CDR3 DNA: TGTGCCTGGAGTGTACGGCGAGGGGTACGGGGGAGCGGGGCGCCCCAGCATTTT.

The V gene is TRBV9, the J gene TRBJ1-1, with a tentative D call TRBD1 (5 bases). Per the germline V gene, CDR1 is SGDLS and CDR2 is YYNGEE. The CDR3 extends over 14 amino acids. V shed 0 bases and J shed 6 bases, with 12 bases lying between them. The CDR3 is CASSVGQGGPEAFF. The CDR3, as DNA: TGTGCCAGCAGCGTAGGGCAGGGAGGACCTGAAGCTTTCTTT.

The CDR3 region is CAWSVNLGATEQFF. Written as DNA, the CDR3 is TGTGCCTGGAGTGTAAATCTAGGGGCCACAGAGCAGTTCTTC. V gene TRBV30 combines with J gene TRBJ2-1, with D tentatively TRBD1 (5 bases). This CDR3 has 14 amino acids. V shed 0 bases and J shed 10 bases, with 16 bases lying between them. Germline V gene data show CDR1 as GTSNPN and CDR2 as SVGIG (reference sequence).

This clone came up once. This chain connects TRBV27 to TRBJ2-7; no firm D call. Germline V gene data show CDR1 as MNHEY and CDR2 as SMNVEV (reference sequence). The V and J ends lost 5 bases and 2 bases respectively, with 10 bases between them. This CDR3 is 13 amino acids long. The CDR3 here is CASSPGPTYEQYF. Written as DNA, the CDR3 is TGTGCCAGCAGTCCCGGTCCGACCTACGAGCAGTACTTC.

The chain recombines TRBV29-1 with TRBJ1-2, with D possibly TRBD1 on 6 matching bases. The germline CDR1 and CDR2 sequences are SQVTM and ANQGSEA. The CDR3 runs 13 residues. Trimming stripped 5 bases from V and 3 bases from J, with 13 bases between. The CDR3 DNA is TGCAGCGTTAAGACAGGTTTTTACTATGGCTACACCTTC. It specifies CSVKTGFYYGYTF.

This clone is a singleton in its sample. This chain connects TRBV19 to TRBJ2-1; D is unclear. Germline V gene lookup returns CDR1 LNHDA and CDR2 SQIVND (reference sequence). This CDR3 is 14 amino acids long. V lost 5 bases and J lost 4, with 12 bases in between. The chain's CDR3 is CASSPPSQYNEQFF. For the CDR3, the DNA is TGTGCCAGTAGTCCTCCCAGTCAATACAATGAGCAGTTCTTC.

This chain connects TRBV19 to TRBJ2-1; 8 positions agree with TRBD2. V lost 1 base and J lost 9; bases outside the gene matches: 5. CDR1 is LNHDA, CDR2 SQIVND, per germline (reference sequence). CDR3 length: 14 residues. The CDR3 spells CASSIAGGPVEQFF. CDR3 DNA sequence: TGTGCCAGTAGTATAGCGGGAGGGCCAGTTGAGCAGTTCTTC.

The J gene is TRBJ1-3, the V gene TRBV12-5; D is ambiguous. This CDR3 region has 16 residues. Trimming removed 5 bases from V and 0 bases from J, with 14 bases in between. The germline CDR1 and CDR2 sequences are LGHNT and FRNRAP. The CDR3 loop is CASGPPSVFSGNTIYF. CDR3 sequence (DNA): TGTGCTAGTGGTCCCCCCTCAGTTTTCTCTGGAAACACCATATATTTT.

The V call is TRBV4-3, the J call TRBJ2-7; TRBD1 might be the D (6 bases). CDR3 length: 14 amino acids. V was pared by 3 bases and J by 1 base, with 10 bases between. Germline CDR1 is LGHNA and CDR2 is YSLEER. CDR3 protein: CASSQARGSYEQYF. CDR3 nucleotide sequence: TGCGCCAGCAGCCAGGCAAGGGGGTCCTACGAGCAGTACTTC.

The rearrangement links TRBV27 to TRBJ2-1; 9 bases agree with TRBD2. The V segment lost 6 bases and the J segment 9 bases; nucleotides outside the gene matches: 12. CDR3 length equals 15 residues. Germline values: CDR1 MNHEY, CDR2 SMNVEV (reference sequence). CDR3: CASSTYSGRFFEQFF. The DNA of the CDR3 is TGTGCCAGCAGCACTTATAGCGGGAGATTTTTTGAGCAGTTCTTC.

The rearrangement uses TRBV7-7 and TRBJ2-7, with 12 bases matching TRBD2. Trimming took 5 bases from V and 0 from J; bases not matched to a gene: 2. There are 15 residues in the CDR3. From germline, CDR1 is SSHAT and CDR2 FNYEAQ (reference sequence). This chain's CDR3 is CASSVTSGSSYEQYF. The CDR3, as DNA: TGTGCCAGCAGCGTGACTAGCGGGAGCTCCTACGAGCAGTACTTC.

This sequence joins TRBV9 and TRBJ2-1; D is perhaps TRBD2 (6 bases). Trimming removed 4 bases at V and 5 bases at J, with 16 bases between. The V gene's germline CDR1 is SGDLS and CDR2 YYNGEE. The CDR3 spans 15 residues. In nucleotides, the CDR3 is TGTGCCAGCAGCCCCTCCGGAGGGCCCGACAATGAGCAGTTCTTC. Residues: CASSPSGGPDNEQFF.

The rearrangement links TRBV7-9 to TRBJ2-7, with TRBD1 matching over 7 bases. The CDR3 has 13 residues. Germline V gene lookup returns CDR1 SEHNR and CDR2 FQNEAQ (reference sequence). The ends lost 6 bases at V and 3 bases at J; junction bases unmatched: 5. DNA of the CDR3: TGTGCCAGCAGTTCGGACAGGTTCTACGAGCAGTACTTC. Protein: CASSSDRFYEQYF.

The gene calls are TRBV7-8 and TRBJ2-1; 7 bases map to TRBD2. Trimming cost V 3 bases and J 6 bases; bases outside gene matches: 5. The CDR3 contains 14 residues. Germline assignment: CDR1 SGHVS and CDR2 FQNEAQ. DNA of the CDR3: TGTGCCAGCAGCTTTGGCGGGAGTTCCAATGAGCAGTTCTTC. It yields the protein CASSFGGSSNEQFF.

The V call is TRBV20-1, the J call TRBJ2-7; a weak D match, TRBD2 (5 bases). The CDR3 is 11 residues long. Trimming shortened V by 3 bases and J by 6 bases, and 9 bases separated the two germline ends. Looked up from germline, CDR1 is DFQATT and CDR2 is SNEGSKA (reference sequence). CDR3 nucleotide sequence: TGCAGTGCTAGGGGAGAAGTCGAGCAGTACTTC. Residues: CSARGEVEQYF.

The chain has TRBV12-5 and TRBJ1-1; maybe TRBD1 (5 bases). Per germline, CDR1 LGHNT and CDR2 FRNRAP. The CDR3 is made up of 15 amino acids. Between the trimmed V and J ends, which lost 6 bases and 0 bases, there was a span of 14 bases. This CDR3 reads CASGTPRVMNTEAFF. Written as DNA, the CDR3 is TGTGCTAGTGGCACACCCAGGGTGATGAACACTGAAGCTTTCTTT. Variable domain in full (rest from reference TRBV12-5 and TRBJ1-1): DARVTQTPRHKVTEMGQEVTMRCQPILGHNTVFWYRQTMMQGLELLAYFRNRAPLDDSGMPKDRFSAEMPDATLATLKIQPSEPRDSAVYFCASGTPRVMNTEAFFGQGTRLTVV.